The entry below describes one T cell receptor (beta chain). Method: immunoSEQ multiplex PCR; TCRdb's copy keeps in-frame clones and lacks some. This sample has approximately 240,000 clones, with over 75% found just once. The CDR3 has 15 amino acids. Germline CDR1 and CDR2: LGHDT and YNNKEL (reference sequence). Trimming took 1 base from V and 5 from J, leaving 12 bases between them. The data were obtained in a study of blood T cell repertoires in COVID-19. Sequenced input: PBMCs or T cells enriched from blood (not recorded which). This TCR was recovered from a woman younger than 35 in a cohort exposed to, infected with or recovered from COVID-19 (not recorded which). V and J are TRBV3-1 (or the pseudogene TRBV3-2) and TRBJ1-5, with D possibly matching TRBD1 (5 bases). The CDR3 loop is CASSQGPGTDQPQHF. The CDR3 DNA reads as TGTGCCAGCAGCCAAGGACCCGGGACTGATCAGCCCCAGCATTTT.